This T cell receptor (beta chain) comes out of a study of shared clonotypes between healthy human individuals. Overall study results and limits: Despite large depth, rarefaction showed incomplete sorted-subset sequencing.

Replicate PCRs for sorted subsets used around 200 ng DNA; this equaled 25,000 to 35,000 T cell genomes. Here immunoSEQ multiplex PCR was the method, and the copy in TCRdb shows in-frame clones only, minus some. The table includes roughly 890,000 clones, nearly 95% detected once. Germline CDR1 is SQVTM and CDR2 is ANQGSEA. The CDR3 consists of 12 residues. Unmatched junction bases numbered 5, after V lost 6 bases and J lost 6 bases. Comments on this clone: The antigen is undetermined.

In the naive CD8 group, cells lacked CD45RO and were positively selected for CCR7, so terminally differentiated effector memory CD45RA+ cells were left out. The donor population consisted of healthy HIV-negative adults with no recent acute infections or vaccinations. This TCR was sampled from a man aged 30 to 39 in good health. The specimen was naive CD8+ T cells sorted from blood. The V gene is TRBV29-1, the J gene TRBJ2-3, with 8 bases identical to TRBD2. The CDR3 sequence is CSVFTGGDTQYF. CDR3 DNA: TGCAGCGTCTTTACGGGAGGGGATACGCAGTATTTT.